This T cell receptor (beta chain) was sequenced in a study of OX40 agonist ivuxolimab in advanced cancers. Looking at the study overall: Patients got intravenous ivuxolimab at 0.01 to 10 mg/kg every 2 weeks. Overall study findings and caveats: Clones of CD4+ and CD8+ blood T cells grew by week 6 at doses of 0.1 to 3.0 mg/kg. Clonal expansion was among the lowest in partial responders at 0.1-3.0 mg/kg, especially CD8+.

The data were produced by immunoSEQ multiplex PCR, yet TCRdb's version contains in-frame clones alone and is incomplete. The sample lists over 40,000 clones, 65% to 85% occurring once. With regard to this clone: What it binds is unknown.

If patients had autoimmune disease history or systemic immunosuppression, they were excluded. The CDR3 covers 15 residues. Losses at the gene ends were 6 bases for V and 4 bases for J; bases not matched to a gene: 5. Germline values: CDR1 KGHSH, CDR2 LQKENI. The sample here was CD4+ or CD8+ T cells sorted from blood, taken in a trial of the OX40 agonist ivuxolimab. The TCR comes from an adult with an advanced solid tumor such as melanoma, head and neck, liver or kidney cancer. The V gene is TRBV18, the J gene TRBJ1-6; 8 positions agree with TRBD1. In nucleotides, the CDR3 is TGTGCCAGCTCTCAGCAGGGGGCGTATAATTCACCCCTCCACTTT. It specifies CASSQQGAYNSPLHF.